This passage covers 24 T cell receptor beta chains from one sample sequenced in a study of blood T cell repertoires in COVID-19. Measured with immunoSEQ multiplex PCR; TCRdb has only the in-frame clones, and not every one. This table has approximately 240,000 clones, under 85% appearing once. Specimen: peripheral blood. The receptors here all came from a woman in her twenties or thirties with COVID-19, enrolled during active disease.

J is TRBJ2-4 and V is TRBV27; weak D call: TRBD2 (5 bases). This CDR3 spans 15 amino acids. V shed 3 bases and J shed 8 bases, with 17 bases lying between them. The germline CDR1 and CDR2 sequences are MNHEY and SMNVEV (reference sequence). CDR3 sequence: CASSLERTRVDIQYF. The CDR3 coding sequence is TGTGCCAGCAGTTTGGAACGGACGAGGGTAGACATTCAGTACTTC.

The count of this clone is one. This chain joins TRBV7-9 and TRBJ1-3; D is uncertain. The CDR3 has 13 residues. Between the trimmed V and J ends, which lost 6 bases and 8 bases, there was a span of 14 bases. Germline CDR1 reads SEHNR; CDR2 reads FQNEAQ (reference sequence). CDR3: CASSSTSRDTIYF. The CDR3 bases are TGTGCCAGCAGTTCGACCTCGAGGGACACCATATATTTT.

This clone was picked up one time. V and J are TRBV5-1 and TRBJ2-5; 7 bases line up with TRBD1. Germline V lookup: CDR1 SGHRS, CDR2 YFSETQ. V lost 4 bases and J lost 4; bases outside the gene matches: 13. This CDR3 is built from 16 residues. The CDR3 loop reads CASSMIRGGAAETQYF. The CDR3 DNA reads as TGCGCCAGCAGCATGATTCGAGGGGGCGCGGCAGAGACCCAGTACTTC.

V is TRBV6-2 or TRBV6-3 and J is TRBJ1-5; 7 positions agree with TRBD1. CDR1 is MNHEY and CDR2 is SVGEGT in the germline V gene. The CDR3 has 16 residues. The ends lost 2 bases at V and 4 bases at J; junction bases unmatched: 8. In nucleotides, the CDR3 is TGTGCCAGCAGTTACGAGGTAGGGGGCGGAAATCAGCCCCAGCATTTT. It yields the protein CASSYEVGGGNQPQHF.

This rearrangement joins TRBV5-1 to TRBJ2-7; D is undetermined. V was clipped by 7 bases and J by 7 bases, with 18 bases between them. Germline V gene lookup returns CDR1 SGHRS and CDR2 YFSETQ. The CDR3 extends over 13 amino acids. The CDR3 DNA sequence: TGCGCCAGCTTCAGTCGAAACGTCGGGGAGCAGTACTTC. It encodes CASFSRNVGEQYF.

CDR3 DNA sequence: TGTGCCAGCAGTTACTCGATGGGACTAGACTTCCATGAGCAGTTCTTC. This translates into CASSYSMGLDFHEQFF. The J gene is TRBJ2-1, the V gene TRBV6-2 or TRBV6-3; TRBD2 agrees at 8 bases. This CDR3 has 16 amino acids. Germline CDR1 and CDR2: MNHEY and SVGEGT. After removal of 0 bases from V and 8 bases from J, the junction contained 9 bases not matched to a gene.

This clone was seen only once. V and J are TRBV19 and TRBJ2-3; 8 nucleotides agree with TRBD2. CDR1 is LNHDA, CDR2 SQIVND, per germline (reference sequence). The CDR3 spans 13 residues. The trim removed 4 bases at V and 10 bases at J, leaving 7 bases unmatched. The DNA of the CDR3 is TGTGCCAGTAGTAAGGCCCTAGCGGGCGCGCAGTATTTT. This gives the protein CASSKALAGAQYF. Full variable domain (rest looked up from reference TRBV19 and TRBJ2-3): DGGITQSPKYLFRKEGQNVTLSCEQNLNHDAMYWYRQDPGQGLRLIYYSQIVNDFQKGDIAEGYSVSREKKESFPLTVTSAQKNPTAFYLCASSKALAGAQYFGPGTRLTVL.

This chain joins TRBV13 and TRBJ2-2, with D hard to call. CDR3 length: 16 residues. The V end lost 3 bases, the J end lost 3 bases, and 14 bases lay between the germline ends. CDR1 is PRHDT and CDR2 is FYEKMQ in the germline V gene (reference sequence). The CDR3 reads CASSLGPWSDTGELFF. The CDR3 region has the DNA TGTGCCAGCAGCTTGGGCCCATGGTCGGACACCGGGGAGCTGTTTTTT.

The gene calls are TRBV30 and TRBJ2-1; possible D gene TRBD2, 6 bases. The V end was cut by 4 bases, the J end by 0 bases, with 10 bases between. Germline CDR1 is GTSNPN and CDR2 is SVGIG (reference sequence). There are 14 residues in the CDR3. CDR3 bases: TGTGCCTGGACTAGCGACCGCTCCTACAATGAGCAGTTCTTC. Protein: CAWTSDRSYNEQFF.

This clone was seen a few times. The rearrangement uses TRBV12-3 or TRBV12-4 and TRBJ2-4; D is undetermined. The CDR3 contains 11 residues. Trimming took off 4 bases at V and 6 bases at J, with 4 bases between the two ends. This CDR3 reads CASSSRNIQYF. For the CDR3, the DNA is TGTGCCAGCAGTTCGAGAAACATTCAGTACTTC.

V and J are TRBV12-3 or TRBV12-4 and TRBJ1-1; possible D gene TRBD1, 6 bases. V gave up 2 bases and J gave up 7 bases, with 11 bases separating them. This CDR3 is built from 13 residues. The CDR3 sequence is CASSLTLQGEAFF. CDR3 sequence (DNA): TGTGCCAGCAGTTTAACCTTACAGGGTGAAGCTTTCTTT.

This chain links TRBV5-4 with TRBJ2-5, with 8 bases aligning to TRBD2. J lost 2 bases, V lost 3 bases, and 12 bases had no gene match. This CDR3 has 17 amino acids. The V gene's germline CDR1 is SGHNT and CDR2 YYREEE (reference sequence). CDR3 sequence: CASSSGGLAGLQETQYF. The CDR3 nucleotides read TGTGCCAGCAGCTCCGGCGGGCTAGCGGGCCTGCAAGAGACCCAGTACTTC.

The V gene is TRBV6-4, the J gene TRBJ2-2; 11 bases are a match to TRBD2. The CDR3 runs to 18 residues. Germline loops: CDR1 MRHNA, CDR2 SNTAGT. V shed 5 bases, J shed 0 bases, and the junction held 8 bases outside the gene matches. The CDR3 protein is CASSTTGLAGANTGELFF. Here the CDR3 DNA reads TGTGCCAGCAGTACCACAGGACTAGCGGGCGCGAACACCGGGGAGCTGTTTTTT.

The CDR3 nucleotides read TGTGCCAGCGGTATAGCGGGGACTGGGGCCAACGTCCTGACTTTC. Its translation is CASGIAGTGANVLTF. The V call is TRBV7-3, the J call TRBJ2-6, with TRBD2 matching over 8 bases. Losses at the gene ends were 8 bases for V and 2 bases for J; bases not matched to a gene: 5. The CDR3 is 15 amino acids. Per the germline V gene, CDR1 is SGHTA and CDR2 is FQGTGA.

The gene calls are TRBV27 and TRBJ2-7; D gene unclear. CDR3 length: 13 amino acids. Per germline, CDR1 MNHEY and CDR2 SMNVEV (reference sequence). Between the trimmed V and J ends, which lost 0 bases and 5 bases, there was a span of 8 bases. The CDR3 region has the DNA TGTGCCAGCAGTTTATCGAGCTTGGACGAGCAGTACTTC. This codes for CASSLSSLDEQYF.

V is TRBV27 and J is TRBJ2-2; TRBD1 agrees at 9 bases. There are 18 residues in the CDR3. The V gene end was trimmed by 4 bases and the J gene end by 2 bases; junction bases not matched to a gene: 11. CDR1 is MNHEY and CDR2 is SMNVEV in the germline V gene (reference sequence). The CDR3: CASSSDRGSQLNTGELFF. In DNA, the CDR3 is TGTGCCAGCAGTTCAGACAGGGGGAGCCAACTTAACACCGGGGAGCTGTTTTTT.

The rearrangement links TRBV6-4 to TRBJ2-3; 9 bases agree with TRBD2. The CDR3 loop spans 15 amino acids. Germline CDR1 and CDR2: MRHNA and SNTAGT. The junction had 3 bases not matched to a gene; V was cut back by 0 bases and J by 5 bases. Here the CDR3 DNA reads TGTGCCAGCAGTGACTCAAGCGGGAGGATAGATACGCAGTATTTT. Translated, it gives CASSDSSGRIDTQYF.

J is TRBJ2-3 and V is TRBV5-4, with a possible D match to TRBD1 (5 bases). This CDR3 is 17 amino acids long. V lost 4 bases, J lost 5 bases, and 23 bases lay in between. CDR1 is SGHNT and CDR2 is YYREEE in the germline V gene (reference sequence). In DNA form, the CDR3 reads TGTGCCAGCAGCCCGCCGAATCAGGGTCTTTCGGAAGATACGCAGTATTTT. Its protein product is CASSPPNQGLSEDTQYF.

The chain has TRBV30 and TRBJ1-1; possibly TRBD1 for D (5 bases). The CDR3 spans 14 residues. The V and J ends lost 3 bases and 4 bases respectively, with 15 bases between them. Germline CDR1 is GTSNPN and CDR2 is SVGIG (reference sequence). The DNA for the CDR3 is TGTGCCTGGAGATACACAGGCGCCCTCACTGAAGCTTTCTTT. It encodes CAWRYTGALTEAFF.

The chain joins TRBV5-6 to TRBJ2-7, with 9 bases matching TRBD2. Per germline, CDR1 SGHDT and CDR2 YYEEEE. With V trimmed by 0 bases and J by 5 bases, 6 bases remained unmatched. The CDR3 has 15 residues. DNA of the CDR3: TGTGCCAGCAGCTTGGAGCTAGCGGGAAACGACGAGCAGTACTTC. This translates into CASSLELAGNDEQYF.

The table lists this clone with a count of one. V usage is TRBV9 and J usage is TRBJ2-3; 8 bases are shared with TRBD1. V lost 0 bases, J lost 3 bases, and 6 bases stayed unmatched. Germline values: CDR1 SGDLS, CDR2 YYNGEE. CDR3 length equals 16 residues. CDR3 nucleotide sequence: TGTGCCAGCAGCGTAGAGGGCAACAGGGGGACAGATACGCAGTATTTT. Translated: CASSVEGNRGTDTQYF.

The chain employs TRBV6-5 and TRBJ1-2; D gene uncertain. The germline V and J ends were trimmed by 3 bases and 2 bases, with 13 bases remaining between them. The CDR3 runs 15 residues. Germline V gene sequence: CDR1 MNHEY, CDR2 SVGAGI. In DNA, the CDR3 is TGTGCCAGCAGTTATGAGGGCAGAACAAACTATGGCTACACCTTC. Its translation is CASSYEGRTNYGYTF.

The chain links TRBV5-6 to TRBJ2-3; the D gene is possibly TRBD2 (5 bases). Germline V gene lookup returns CDR1 SGHDT and CDR2 YYEEEE. This CDR3 comprises 15 residues. V was cut by 1 base and J by 2 bases, with 11 bases left in between. CDR3 protein: CASSLFVGDTDTQYF. As DNA, the CDR3 is TGTGCCAGCAGCTTGTTTGTGGGAGACACAGATACGCAGTATTTT.

This clone was picked up one time. The gene calls are TRBV19 and TRBJ2-1, with 12 bases that match TRBD2. Unmatched junction bases numbered 5, after V lost 5 bases and J lost 0 bases. Germline V gene lookup returns CDR1 LNHDA and CDR2 SQIVND (reference sequence). The CDR3 consists of 17 residues. CDR3 DNA sequence: TGTGCCAGTAGTTCCGGACTAGCGGGGATCTCCTACAATGAGCAGTTCTTC. Translating it yields CASSSGLAGISYNEQFF.